This T cell receptor (beta chain) was observed in a study of cytomegalovirus exposure and HLA in healthy donors. Study conclusions and caveats: Among immune exposure information, only CMV serostatus was available. Rare sequences made up most TCRs, while some public TCRs were found in many donors.

Concerning this clone: What it binds is unknown.

Trimming shortened V by 0 bases and J by 0 bases, and 6 bases separated the two germline ends. The CDR3 contains 15 residues. Germline CDR1 and CDR2: LGHNA and YNFKEQ. PCR primers comprised 60 Vbeta and 13 Jbeta primers. The authors' processing: Among the unique TCR beta chains that a later analysis counted, about 81 million in all, about 11 million were shared. Clones were sequenced by immunoSEQ multiplex PCR, and TCRdb holds only the in-frame ones, with some missing. From that table come the V and J calls and clone size; the DNA was used to work out D and trimming. The table includes 100,000 or so clones, about 80% detected once.

The V and J genes are TRBV4-2 and TRBJ1-3; D is unresolved. This TCR was recovered from a female donor in good health and CMV-seropositive. The specimen was PBMCs. CDR3 residues: CASSQEAYSGNTIYF. The DNA of the CDR3 is TGTGCCAGCAGCCAAGAAGCATACTCTGGAAACACCATATATTTT.